These 25 T cell receptor beta chains were sequenced from one sample in a study of T cell clonotyping in hematopoietic cell transplantation. The data were produced by immunoSEQ multiplex PCR, yet TCRdb's version contains in-frame clones alone and is incomplete. This sample has about 9,300 clones, with 86% found just once. The source was PBMCs, collected 180 days after allogeneic stem cell transplant. The receptors derive from a human patient who had an allogeneic stem cell transplant, so the T cells may come from the graft donor. The donor label of this sample is uncertain. Some clones in this sample may be carry-over from other donors' samples.

The J gene is TRBJ1-2, the V gene TRBV5-1, with 7 bases that match TRBD1. Losses at the gene ends were 5 bases for V and 4 bases for J; bases not matched to a gene: 5. The length of the CDR3 is 13 residues. CDR1 is SGHRS and CDR2 is YFSETQ in the germline V gene. Here the CDR3 DNA reads TGCGCCAGCAGGTCCGACAGGGTCTATGGCTACACCTTC. This codes for CASRSDRVYGYTF.

The chain uses TRBV6-5 and TRBJ1-2, with no clear D. CDR1 is MNHEY and CDR2 is SVGAGI in the germline V gene. This CDR3 has 14 residues. V was trimmed by 6 bases and J by 4 bases, leaving 15 bases between them. This chain's CDR3 is CASSPHTDGYGYTF. In DNA, the CDR3 is TGTGCCAGCAGCCCCCATACAGACGGCTATGGCTACACCTTC.

V usage is TRBV14 and J usage is TRBJ1-1, with D hard to call. Trimming took off 4 bases at V and 0 bases at J, with 6 bases between the two ends. The CDR3 length is 13 residues. Germline loops: CDR1 SGHDN, CDR2 FVKESK. Written as DNA, the CDR3 is TGTGCCAGCAGCCCTGGGTTGAACACTGAAGCTTTCTTT. Protein product: CASSPGLNTEAFF.

CDR3 sequence reads: CAWSGQIASNQPQHF. CDR3 in DNA: TGTGCCTGGAGTGGTCAGATAGCTAGCAATCAGCCCCAGCATTTT. The rearrangement joins TRBV30 to TRBJ1-5; D gene uncertain. V was pared by 1 base and J by 0 bases, with 10 bases between. Germline V gene sequence: CDR1 GTSNPN, CDR2 SVGIG (reference sequence). CDR3 size: 15 residues.

V usage is TRBV6-1 and J usage is TRBJ2-7, with 8 bases identical to TRBD1. The junction had 11 bases not matched to a gene; V was cut back by 5 bases and J by 8 bases. The CDR3 extends over 14 amino acids. Germline V CDR1 and CDR2: MNHNS, SASEGT. CDR3 bases: TGTGCCAGCAGTTTGCAGGGGGCTTACTCCAAGCAGTACTTC. Amino acid sequence: CASSLQGAYSKQYF.

The chain combines TRBV6-5 with TRBJ2-1, with 10 bases fitting TRBD2. The CDR3 length is 16 residues. Germline trimming cut 2 bases from V and 5 bases from J; bases unmatched to any gene: 6. Germline V gene sequence: CDR1 MNHEY, CDR2 SVGAGI. CDR3: CASSYPRTSGNNEQFF. The CDR3 DNA sequence: TGTGCCAGCAGTTACCCAAGGACTAGCGGTAACAATGAGCAGTTCTTC.

This chain joins TRBV2 and TRBJ2-3; 11 bases match TRBD2. Germline loops: CDR1 SNHLY, CDR2 FYNNEI. V lost 2 bases and J lost 6; bases outside the gene matches: 7. CDR3 length: 16 amino acids. The CDR3 protein is CASSETVAGGWDTQYF. Here the CDR3 DNA reads TGTGCCAGCAGTGAAACCGTAGCGGGGGGGTGGGATACGCAGTATTTT.

The rearrangement links TRBV7-2 to TRBJ1-2, with 10 nucleotides matching TRBD1. Losses at the gene ends were 2 bases for V and 4 bases for J; bases not matched to a gene: 10. The germline CDR1 and CDR2 sequences are SGHTA and FQGNSA. The CDR3 contains 17 residues. The CDR3, as DNA: TGTGCCAGCAGCTTACTGGCCGGGACAGGGGATAGCTATGGCTACACCTTC. This gives the protein CASSLLAGTGDSYGYTF.

This clone is large within its sample. The gene calls are TRBV7-9 and TRBJ2-2; tentative D call: TRBD1 (5 bases). The V gene lost 5 bases and the J gene lost 5 bases, with 21 bases spanning the gap. CDR1 is SEHNR, CDR2 FQNEAQ, per germline (reference sequence). The CDR3 runs 17 residues. The CDR3 bases are TGTGCCAGCAGCCTCCCGGGCAGGGTTGATTGGACCGGGGAGCTGTTTTTT. Its protein product is CASSLPGRVDWTGELFF.

The gene calls are TRBV28 and TRBJ2-7; maybe TRBD1 (5 bases). This CDR3 is 13 amino acids long. The germline CDR1 and CDR2 sequences are MDHEN and SYDVKM. Deletions cut 0 bases from V and 3 bases from J, with 6 bases between. CDR3: CASSLWTVYEQYF. CDR3 sequence (DNA): TGTGCCAGCAGTTTATGGACAGTCTACGAGCAGTACTTC.

This sequence joins TRBV5-1 and TRBJ2-7; possible D gene TRBD1, 6 bases. Trimming removed 3 bases from V and 0 bases from J, with 10 bases in between. This CDR3 region has 14 residues. The germline V gene encodes CDR1 SGHRS and CDR2 YFSETQ. The DNA for the CDR3 is TGCGCCAGCAGCTCCCGGGACACCTCCTACGAGCAGTACTTC. This translates into CASSSRDTSYEQYF.

The chain has TRBV7-2 and TRBJ1-2; TRBD1 agrees at 9 bases. The CDR3 sequence is 14 residues long. The J segment lost 7 bases and the V segment lost 7 bases, leaving 10 bases of the junction unmatched. CDR1 is SGHTA, CDR2 FQGNSA, per germline. The CDR3 region has the DNA TGTGCCAGCACCTTGGACAGGGGAAACGGTGGCTACACCTTC. This translates into CASTLDRGNGGYTF.

This clone has only a few counts. The chain employs TRBV11-2 and TRBJ2-1, with no clear D. Trimming took 2 bases from V and 6 from J, leaving 8 bases between them. CDR1 and CDR2 from the germline V gene are SGHAT and FQNNGV. The length of the CDR3 is 13 residues. In nucleotides, the CDR3 is TGTGCCAGCAGCTTAACGCACTCCAATGAGCAGTTCTTC. The encoded protein is CASSLTHSNEQFF.

This chain connects TRBV6-5 to TRBJ2-7; 12 positions match TRBD2. CDR1 is MNHEY, CDR2 SVGAGI, per germline. With V trimmed by 2 bases and J by 3 bases, 5 bases remained unmatched. The CDR3 extends over 16 amino acids. The CDR3, as DNA: TGTGCCAGCAGTTACCGACTAGCGGGGGCCTACTACGAGCAGTACTTC. This encodes CASSYRLAGAYYEQYF.

The chain is built from TRBV7-3 and TRBJ2-1; possibly TRBD2 for D (5 bases). Trimming took 3 bases from V and 7 from J, leaving 10 bases between them. The germline gives CDR1 SGHTA, CDR2 FQGTGA. The CDR3 is 13 amino acids. The DNA of the CDR3 is TGTGCCAGCAGCTTCCCCCCGGGAAATGAGCAGTTCTTC. Its translation: CASSFPPGNEQFF.

The chain carries TRBV5-1 and TRBJ2-7; D unresolved. Trimming shortened V by 4 bases and J by 2 bases, and 25 bases separated the two germline ends. Per germline, CDR1 SGHRS and CDR2 YFSETQ. The CDR3 contains 18 residues. Here the CDR3 DNA reads TGCGCCAGCAGCCGAACCCCGACATGGGGTACGGGCCCCTACGAGCAGTACTTC. Its translation: CASSRTPTWGTGPYEQYF.

The chain joins TRBV5-1 to TRBJ2-2, with D possibly being TRBD1 (6 bases). The CDR3 has 15 amino acids. The V end was cut by 1 base, the J end by 3 bases, with 10 bases between. CDR1 and CDR2 from the germline V gene are SGHRS and YFSETQ. CDR3 coding DNA: TGCGCCAGCAGCTTGACGGCAGGGGACACCGGGGAGCTGTTTTTT. Amino acid sequence: CASSLTAGDTGELFF.

The V and J genes are TRBV28 and TRBJ1-1; D might be TRBD1 (6 bases). The V end was cut by 5 bases, the J end by 0 bases, with 16 bases between. This CDR3 comprises 16 residues. Germline V gives CDR1 MDHEN, CDR2 SYDVKM. This chain's CDR3 is CASSNVWGRVNTEAFF. CDR3 nucleotide sequence: TGTGCCAGCAGTAATGTTTGGGGGCGGGTGAACACTGAAGCTTTCTTT.

The chain carries TRBV6-4 and TRBJ2-2, with 9 bases fitting TRBD2. This CDR3 is 17 amino acids long. CDR1 is MRHNA, CDR2 SNTAGT, per germline. V lost 3 bases to trimming and J lost 5 bases; unmatched junction nucleotides: 10. The CDR3 sequence is CASSESGGGASTGELFF. The CDR3 nucleotides read TGTGCCAGCAGTGAGTCTGGCGGGGGGGCCTCAACCGGGGAGCTGTTTTTT.

This rearrangement joins TRBV30 to TRBJ1-1; tentative D call: TRBD1 (6 bases). The germline CDR1 and CDR2 sequences are GTSNPN and SVGIG (reference sequence). V dropped 4 bases and J dropped 11 bases, with 23 bases sitting between them. The CDR3 spans 14 residues. Written as DNA, the CDR3 is TGTGCCTGGAATTTCGACAGGCCCAGCGTCTGGGCTTTCTTT. This sequence encodes CAWNFDRPSVWAFF.

This clone was counted a single time. The CDR3 coding sequence is TGTGCCAGCAGTACGAGTCTCACAGGCGAGCAGTACTTC. This gives the protein CASSTSLTGEQYF. This chain uses TRBV6-5 with TRBJ2-7; D might be TRBD1 (5 bases). CDR3 length: 13 residues. CDR1 MNHEY and CDR2 SVGAGI come from the germline V gene. Trimming removed 5 bases from V and 6 bases from J, with 14 bases in between.

The chain employs TRBV5-6 and TRBJ1-5; D is perhaps TRBD1 (5 bases). The length of the CDR3 is 16 residues. Deletions cut 4 bases from V and 6 bases from J, with 20 bases between. Germline CDR1 and CDR2: SGHDT and YYEEEE. This CDR3 is CASSVLGLGGTQPQHF. The CDR3 DNA sequence: TGTGCCAGCAGCGTATTGGGGCTGGGGGGGACTCAGCCCCAGCATTTT. Variable domain in full (rest from reference TRBV5-6 and TRBJ1-5): DAGVTQSPTHLIKTRGQQVTLRCSPKSGHDTVSWYQQALGQGPQFIFQYYEEEERQRGNFPDRFSGHQFPNYSSELNVNALLLGDSALYLCASSVLGLGGTQPQHFGDGTRLSIL.

This clone is a singleton in its sample. The V and J genes are TRBV5-1 and TRBJ1-1, with 8 nucleotides matching TRBD1. J gave up 1 base and V 0 bases, and 8 bases lay outside the gene matches. Per the germline V gene, CDR1 is SGHRS and CDR2 is YFSETQ. This CDR3 has 17 amino acids. The CDR3 loop is CASSLGAGGIGNTEAFF. DNA of the CDR3: TGCGCCAGCAGCTTGGGAGCAGGGGGCATCGGGAACACTGAAGCTTTCTTT.

The chain's CDR3 is CASSWMWQAGNTIYF. Here the CDR3 DNA reads TGTGCCAGCAGCTGGATGTGGCAGGCTGGAAACACCATATATTTT. V and J are TRBV7-8 and TRBJ1-3; no definite D call. Germline V gene sequence: CDR1 SGHVS, CDR2 FQNEAQ. The V end was cut by 4 bases, the J end by 2 bases, with 12 bases between. The CDR3 extends over 15 amino acids.

CDR3: CSVFGQGGYGYTF. The CDR3 nucleotides are TGCAGCGTTTTTGGACAGGGTGGCTATGGCTACACCTTC. The V gene is TRBV29-1, the J gene TRBJ1-2; TRBD1 aligns across 8 bases. V trimming: 5 bases; J trimming: 4 bases; junction bases outside the gene matches: 6. The germline CDR1 and CDR2 sequences are SQVTM and ANQGSEA. This CDR3 contains 13 residues.